This TCR beta chain was recorded in a study of shared clonotypes between healthy human individuals. TCRdb's copy holds only in-frame clones and misses some; the assay was immunoSEQ multiplex PCR. The table has over 400,000 clones, approximately 80% seen once; the top ten hold around 12%. This clone has ten or more counts. The material sequenced was PBMCs. This TCR came from a woman aged 40 to 50 in good health. Some clones in this sample may be carry-over from other donors' samples.

The CDR3, as DNA: TGTGCCAGCAGCCCGGACAGGGGATATGGAAACACCATATATTTT. This encodes CASSPDRGYGNTIYF. This chain connects TRBV5-6 to TRBJ1-3, with 9 bases that match TRBD1. Germline CDR1 and CDR2: SGHDT and YYEEEE. The CDR3 spans 15 residues. The J segment lost 3 bases and the V segment lost 4 bases, leaving 5 bases of the junction unmatched. The full variable domain, rest sourced from reference TRBV5-6 and TRBJ1-3, is DAGVTQSPTHLIKTRGQQVTLRCSPKSGHDTVSWYQQALGQGPQFIFQYYEEEERQRGNFPDRFSGHQFPNYSSELNVNALLLGDSALYLCASSPDRGYGNTIYFGEGSWLTVV.